Listed here is a single TCR beta chain. Its binding antigen is unknown. Per-base quality was not reported, and no clone a single base away is much larger than it. TCR CDR3 regions were amplified from genomic DNA by multiplex PCR using the deep immunoSEQ assay. Extracted genomic DNA from each cell subset was distributed evenly across all wells of several immunoSEQ 96-well plates, and each plate was treated as a replicate. For sorted subsets, 150 to 200 ng genomic DNA, equal to approximately 30,000 T cell genomes, was loaded into each replicate PCR. Purified libraries were measured with a Qubit 3.0 fluorometer, size-checked on a Bioanalyzer 2100, and measured again with the KAPA Library Quantification kit. A separate single-read 150-cycle Illumina NextSeq 550 flow cell was used to sequence each immunoSEQ 96-well plate. As for how the authors treated the data: The immunoSEQ output contained only junctional sequences without quality scores, so filtering could not match that applied to full-length reads. Sequences were annotated with PyIR, a Python wrapper for IgBLAST v1.9, and V/J genes and CDR3 were assigned using IMGT germline references. Reads were filtered out if the reads had weak V/J assignments (E-value above 1e-6), no CDR3, stop codons, out-of-frame junctions, or ambiguous translated residues. A V3J clonotype was defined by an identical inferred V gene, J gene, and CDR3 amino acid sequence. The percentage overlap between two repertoires was calculated by dividing the number of shared unique clonotypes by the size of the smaller repertoire. Repertoire richness was assessed with RTK rarefaction, the Chao1 estimator, and Recon v2.1 estimates of unobserved clonotypes. For all TCRbeta clonotypes obtained by the gDNA method from a handful of donors, generation probabilities were computed with OLGA. TCRdb re-hosts the immuneACCESS table, in-frame sequences only. Its copies lack some clones; in the studies checked, an unresolved V gene accounts for under half of them, and the cause for the rest is not known. V, J and clone size were drawn from that table, and D and trimming were deduced from the DNA. Present in this sample are millions of clones, around 95% of which were seen just once. The ten largest account for 0.1% to 0.15% of the sample.

Relative to germline, V is 4 bases shorter and J is 1 base shorter, with 11 bases between their ends. The CDR3 goes from the cysteine to the phenylalanine over 15 residues. Only CDR3 DNA is held: 45 bases, read in frame from base 1. As encoded in the germline V gene, CDR1 is SGHTA while CDR2 is FQGNSA. The data derive from a study of shared clonotypes between healthy human individuals (TCRdb year 2020). Looking at the study overall: Three men and a couple of women, aged 18 to 49 years, made up the cohort. For each donor, CD4 naive and CD4 memory were each given three plates, CD8 naive was given two plates, and CD8 memory was given one plate. Blood TCR repertoires of about 5 healthy adults were deeply sequenced to estimate repertoire size and the extent of clonotype sharing between individuals. To increase sequencing depth and limit assay-specific biases, different laboratories used diverse techniques to prepare libraries and sequence TCR repertoires. Per donor, leukapheresis produced somewhere between about 0.8 and 9 billion PBMCs. On the study overall, not on this receptor specifically: Only blood was sampled, and tissue TCR repertoires likely differ from those in blood. Rarefaction of sorted-subset datasets indicated incomplete sequencing despite the large sequencing depth. Because the study included only a small number of donors, the genetic and exposure-history diversity represented was limited. About 4.5% of naive CD4, 3.5% of naive CD8, approximately 2.2% of memory CD4, and approximately 0.39% of memory CD8 clonotypes were shared across several donors. Estimated clonotype richness was generally larger for naive than for memory subsets. Compared with non-shared clonotypes, the clonotypes found in all four sorted-subset donors had higher generation probabilities. Pairwise subsampling led to the expectation that sequencing depth would affect the degree of clonotype sharing among donors.

The donors were healthy, HIV-negative adults who had no recently reported acute infections or vaccinations. Every donor was a Caucasian adult living in Nashville, Tennessee, USA. Magnetic negative selection was used to enrich CD4+ T cells, after which naive cells were positively selected on CD45RA and the negative fraction became the memory subset. Blood was obtained by leukapheresis, after which PBMCs were separated by Ficoll-Histopaque density gradient centrifugation and cryopreserved in liquid nitrogen vapor phase. Purity and quantity of every magnetically sorted T cell population were checked by analytical flow cytometry. Genomic DNA was isolated from every sorted fraction and measured by UV absorbance on a Nanodrop 2000c.

This TCR was recovered from a man aged 18 to 30 in good health. This chain is built from TRBV7-2 and TRBJ1-5, with a weak D call of TRBD1 (5 bases match). Input material: naive CD4+ T cells sorted from blood. The cell subset or site label corresponds to: CD45RA+ positively selected. The CDR3 in this case is CASSSVGVSNQPQHF. The nucleotides are TGTGCCAGCAGCTCAGTAGGGGTGAGCAATCAGCCCCAGCATTTT.